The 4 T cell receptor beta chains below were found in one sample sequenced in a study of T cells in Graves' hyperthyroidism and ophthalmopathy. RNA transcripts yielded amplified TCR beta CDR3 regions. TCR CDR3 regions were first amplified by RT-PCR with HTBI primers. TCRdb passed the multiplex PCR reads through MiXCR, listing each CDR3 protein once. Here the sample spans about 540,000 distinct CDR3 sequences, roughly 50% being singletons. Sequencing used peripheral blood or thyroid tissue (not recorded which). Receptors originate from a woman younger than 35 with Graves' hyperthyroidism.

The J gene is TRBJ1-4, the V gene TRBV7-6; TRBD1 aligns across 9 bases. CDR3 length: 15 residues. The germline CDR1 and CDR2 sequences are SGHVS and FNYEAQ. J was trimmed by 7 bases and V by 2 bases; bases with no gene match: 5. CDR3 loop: CASSLFGTGSEKLFF. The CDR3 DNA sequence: TGTGCCAGCAGCTTATTCGGGACAGGGAGTGAAAAACTGTTTTTT.

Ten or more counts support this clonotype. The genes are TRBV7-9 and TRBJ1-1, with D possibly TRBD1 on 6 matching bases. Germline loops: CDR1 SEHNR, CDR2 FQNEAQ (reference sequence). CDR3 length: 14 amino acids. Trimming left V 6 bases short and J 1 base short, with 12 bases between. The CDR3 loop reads CASSWTATNTEAFF. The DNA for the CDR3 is TGTGCCAGCAGTTGGACAGCAACGAACACTGAAGCTTTCTTT.

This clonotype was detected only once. The CDR3 sequence is CSATGVDRAGEKLFF. The CDR3 DNA is TGCAGTGCTACGGGTGTCGACAGGGCGGGTGAAAAACTGTTTTTT. The gene calls are TRBV20-1 and TRBJ1-4; the match to TRBD1 covers 7 bases. Per germline, CDR1 DFQATT and CDR2 SNEGSKA (reference sequence). The CDR3 has 15 residues. Losses at the gene ends were 4 bases for V and 7 bases for J; bases not matched to a gene: 12.

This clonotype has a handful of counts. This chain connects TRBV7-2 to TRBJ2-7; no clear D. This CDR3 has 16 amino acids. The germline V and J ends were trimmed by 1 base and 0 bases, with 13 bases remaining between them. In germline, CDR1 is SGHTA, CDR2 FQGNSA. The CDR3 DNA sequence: TGTGCCAGCAGCTTAGATGGTCGGCCGAGCTCCTACGAGCAGTACTTC. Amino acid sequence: CASSLDGRPSSYEQYF.